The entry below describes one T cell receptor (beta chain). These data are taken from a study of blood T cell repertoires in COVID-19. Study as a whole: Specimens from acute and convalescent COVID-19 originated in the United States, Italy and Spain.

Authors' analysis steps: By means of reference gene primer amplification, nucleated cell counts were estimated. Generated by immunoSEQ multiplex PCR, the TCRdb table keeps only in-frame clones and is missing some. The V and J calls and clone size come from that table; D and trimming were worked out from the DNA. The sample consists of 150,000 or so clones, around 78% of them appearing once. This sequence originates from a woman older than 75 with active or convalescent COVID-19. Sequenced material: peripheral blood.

CDR3 nucleotides: TGTGCCATCAGTGAGGGACAGGGGCATAATTCACCCCTCCACTTT. It codes for CAISEGQGHNSPLHF. The V call is TRBV10-3, the J call TRBJ1-6, with 9 bases that match TRBD1. Germline-derived CDR1 and CDR2 are ENHRY and SYGVKD. V dropped 2 bases and J dropped 5; count of bases not matched to a gene: 1. The length of the CDR3 is 15 residues.